These T cell receptor beta chains were read from a single sample in a study of human T cells and chemical hapten exposure. TCRdb recomputed calls from the RACE reads with MiXCR, one row per CDR3 protein. The sample lists a few hundred thousand distinct CDR3 sequences; more than 4.5% were seen once. Sequences were derived from whole blood, sampled in connection with sensitization to the hapten diphenylcyclopropenone (DPC). The receptors here all came from a woman aged 50 to 60 with alopecia areata. Some clones in this sample may be carry-over from other donors' samples. The CDR3 runs from the conserved cysteine through the conserved F or W. The D gene is left open where the match is weak. Clone size is stated in some rows and not others, as once, few, many or a class when expanded.

TRBJ2-3 | TRBV4-1 | NA | many | CASRSTRGALTDTQYF | TGCGCCAGCAGATCAACACGGGGGGCCCTAACAGATACGCAGTATTTT
TRBJ2-3 | TRBV28 | NA | many | CASSPPFPLASNTDTQYF | TGTGCCAGCAGTCCTCCTTTCCCTCTAGCGAGTAACACAGATACGCAGTATTTT
TRBJ1-1 | TRBV5-1 | NA | many | CASSLQGIATEAFF | TGCGCCAGCAGCCTACAGGGTATTGCTACTGAAGCTTTCTTT
TRBJ1-2 | TRBV6-2/TRBV6-3 | NA | many | CASSYLQKTYGYTF | TGTGCCAGCAGTTACTTGCAGAAGACCTATGGCTACACCTTC
TRBJ2-7 | TRBV18 | NA | few | CASSPPVASYEQYF | TGTGCCAGCTCACCCCCGGTAGCTTCCTACGAGCAGTACTTC
TRBJ1-5 | TRBV29-1 | NA | many | CSVSDGFLGNQPQHF | TGCAGCGTTTCGGACGGTTTTTTGGGCAATCAGCCCCAGCATTTT
TRBJ1-6 | TRBV5-1 | TRBD1 | NA | CASSEGTGYNSPLHF | TGCGCCAGCAGCGAAGGGACAGGGTATAATTCACCCCTCCACTTT
TRBJ2-1 | TRBV7-6 | TRBD1 | many | CASSMGQEYNEQFF | TGTGCCAGCAGCATGGGACAGGAGTACAATGAGCAGTTCTTC
TRBJ1-1 | TRBV28 | NA | many | CASEEVMNTEAFF | TGTGCCAGCGAGGAAGTCATGAACACTGAAGCTTTCTTT
TRBJ2-1 | TRBV20-1 | TRBD2 | many | CSARSTSGSYNEQFF | TGCAGTGCTAGATCGACTAGCGGTTCCTACAATGAGCAGTTCTTC
TRBJ2-3 | TRBV20-1 | NA | NA | CSAAGSPPSTDTQYF | TGCAGTGCGGCCGGGAGCCCCCCAAGCACAGATACGCAGTATTTT
TRBJ2-5 | TRBV7-2 | NA | many | CASSRGGLKTQYF | TGTGCCAGCAGCCGTGGGGGGTTGAAGACCCAGTACTTC
TRBJ2-7 | TRBV13 | TRBD1 | NA | CASSSTQGAGEQYF | TGTGCCAGCAGCTCAACACAGGGGGCAGGCGAGCAGTACTTC
TRBJ2-2 | TRBV1 | NA | many | CTSSLKGGTMSTGELFF | TGCACCAGCAGCCTCAAGGGAGGAACTATGAGCACCGGGGAGCTGTTTTTT
TRBJ1-5 | TRBV11-2 | NA | few | CASSLDTHRVPFNQPQHF | TGTGCCAGCAGCTTAGATACCCACAGGGTCCCATTCAATCAGCCCCAGCATTTT
TRBJ1-5 | TRBV20-1 | TRBD1 | many | CSGATGTGNNQPQHF | TGCAGTGGCGCCACCGGGACAGGGAACAATCAGCCCCAGCATTTT
TRBJ2-2 | TRBV29-1 | NA | many | CSVVQGDTGELFF | TGCAGCGTTGTGCAGGGTGACACCGGGGAGCTGTTTTTT
TRBJ1-2 | TRBV12-3/TRBV12-4 | NA | NA | CASSFGGSDGYTF | TGTGCCAGCAGTTTTGGGGGTTCGGATGGCTACACCTTC
TRBJ1-1 | TRBV6-1 | NA | many | CASPSHRDTEAFF | TGTGCCAGCCCGAGCCACAGGGACACTGAAGCTTTCTTT
TRBJ1-1 | TRBV5-1 | NA | many | CASSLDGGTNTEAFF | TGCGCCAGCAGCTTGGATGGAGGGACGAACACTGAAGCTTTCTTT
TRBJ2-1 | TRBV20-1 | TRBD2 | many | CSARTLAGGYNEQFF | TGCAGTGCTAGAACACTAGCGGGAGGGTACAATGAGCAGTTCTTC
TRBJ2-2 | TRBV27 | NA | many | CASSSSGMGPTGELFF | TGTGCCAGCAGTTCCTCTGGAATGGGCCCAACCGGGGAGCTGTTTTTT
TRBJ2-7 | TRBV29-1 | TRBD1 | NA | CSVGAGQGYEQYF | TGCAGCGTTGGAGCCGGACAGGGATACGAGCAGTACTTC
TRBJ1-5 | TRBV27 | TRBD1 | many | CASGDRGQPQHF | TGTGCCAGCGGAGACAGGGGTCAGCCCCAGCATTTT
TRBJ1-5 | TRBV20-1 | TRBD1 | NA | CSARDLQGAGQPQHF | TGCAGTGCTAGAGATCTTCAGGGGGCTGGACAGCCCCAGCATTTT
TRBJ1-1 | TRBV20-1 | NA | many | CSARVGDLNTEAFF | TGCAGTGCTAGAGTGGGGGACCTGAACACTGAAGCTTTCTTT
TRBJ2-1 | TRBV27 | TRBD1 | few | CASSLPPGQAGGEQFF | TGTGCCAGCAGTCTTCCCCCGGGACAGGCAGGAGGTGAGCAGTTCTTC
TRBJ1-2 | TRBV4-3 | NA | few | CASSQDTQGANYGYTF | TGCGCCAGCAGCCAAGATACCCAGGGCGCTAACTATGGCTACACCTTC
TRBJ2-2 | TRBV15 | NA | many | CATSRDQAGGELFF | TGTGCCACCAGCAGAGATCAAGCCGGCGGGGAGCTGTTTTTT
TRBJ2-5 | TRBV5-1 | TRBD2 | NA | CASSLGLAGGPPSETQYF | TGCGCCAGCAGCTTGGGACTAGCGGGGGGTCCCCCCTCAGAGACCCAGTACTTC
TRBJ1-5 | TRBV12-3/TRBV12-4 | NA | many | CASSLSQGSNQPQHF | TGTGCCAGCAGTTTGAGCCAGGGATCAAATCAGCCCCAGCATTTT
TRBJ2-3 | TRBV2 | NA | NA | CASSELGVAPQYF | TGTGCCAGCAGTGAATTGGGAGTGGCTCCGCAGTATTTT
TRBJ2-1 | TRBV7-9 | TRBD2 | many | CASSLGTTSGMYNEQFF | TGTGCCAGCAGCTTAGGGACCACTAGCGGGATGTACAATGAGCAGTTCTTC
TRBJ2-2 | TRBV27 | TRBD2 | few | CASHSGINTGELFF | TGTGCCAGCCATAGCGGGATAAACACCGGGGAGCTGTTTTTT
TRBJ1-4 | TRBV2 | TRBD1 | many | CANAGTGREKLFF | TGTGCCAACGCCGGGACAGGGAGAGAAAAACTGTTTTTT
TRBJ1-4 | TRBV2 | NA | many | CASTITATNEKLFF | TGTGCCAGCACCATAACTGCAACTAATGAAAAACTGTTTTTT
TRBJ2-5 | TRBV25-1 | TRBD2 | NA | CASTPPASGKETQYF | TGTGCCAGCACTCCACCGGCTAGCGGGAAAGAGACCCAGTACTTC
TRBJ2-6 | TRBV7-9 | TRBD2 | many | CASSLPSGVNSGANVLTF | TGTGCCAGCAGCTTACCTAGCGGGGTGAATTCTGGGGCCAACGTCCTGACTTTC
TRBJ2-7 | TRBV6-2/TRBV6-3 | TRBD1 | NA | CASSPTGEVLEQYF | TGTGCCAGCAGCCCGACAGGGGAGGTCCTCGAGCAGTACTTC
TRBJ1-5 | TRBV7-2 | NA | few | CASTAAGAGQPQHF | TGTGCCAGCACCGCCGCGGGGGCTGGTCAGCCCCAGCATTTT
TRBJ2-7 | TRBV7-9 | NA | few | CASSRPTSSRGEQYF | TGTGCCAGCAGCCGGCCTACTAGCTCCCGGGGCGAGCAGTACTTC
TRBJ2-1 | TRBV9 | TRBD1 | many | CASSLLQGHEQFF | TGTGCCAGCAGCCTCTTACAGGGGCATGAGCAGTTCTTC
TRBJ2-1 | TRBV27 | NA | few | CASSPPGADSNYNEQFF | TGTGCCAGCAGCCCTCCCGGGGCGGACAGTAACTACAATGAGCAGTTCTTC
TRBJ1-3 | TRBV5-4 | TRBD1 | many | CASSLSGGKDTIYF | TGTGCCAGCAGCTTGTCAGGGGGCAAAGACACCATATATTTT
TRBJ1-2 | TRBV5-1 | NA | many | CASSPWTDYGYTF | TGCGCCAGCAGCCCATGGACCGATTATGGCTACACCTTC
TRBJ1-5 | TRBV4-3 | NA | NA | CASSQDRANQPQHF | TGCGCCAGCAGCCAAGATCGGGCGAATCAGCCCCAGCATTTT